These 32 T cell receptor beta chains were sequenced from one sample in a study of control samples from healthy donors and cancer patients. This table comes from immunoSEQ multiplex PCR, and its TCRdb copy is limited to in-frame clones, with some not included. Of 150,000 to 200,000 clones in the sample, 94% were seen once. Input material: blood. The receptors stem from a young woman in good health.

The CDR3 protein is CAISEKAATTYEQYF. The CDR3 coding sequence is TGTGCCATCAGTGAGAAGGCCGCAACGACCTACGAGCAGTACTTC. This chain joins TRBV10-3 and TRBJ2-7; D unclear. Trimming took off 2 bases at V and 2 bases at J, with 13 bases between the two ends. The CDR3 runs to 15 residues. Germline assignment: CDR1 ENHRY and CDR2 SYGVKD.

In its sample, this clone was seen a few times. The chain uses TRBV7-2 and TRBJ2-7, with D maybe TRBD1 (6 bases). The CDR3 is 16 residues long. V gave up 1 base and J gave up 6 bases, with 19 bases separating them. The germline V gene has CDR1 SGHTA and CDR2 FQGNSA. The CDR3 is CASSLGIGNREGEQYF. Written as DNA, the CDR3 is TGTGCCAGCAGCTTAGGGATTGGGAACAGGGAAGGCGAGCAGTACTTC.

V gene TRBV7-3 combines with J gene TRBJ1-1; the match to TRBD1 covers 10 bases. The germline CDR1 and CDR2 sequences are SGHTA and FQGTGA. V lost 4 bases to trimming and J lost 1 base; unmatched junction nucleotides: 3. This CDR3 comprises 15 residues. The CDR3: CASSSGTGANTEAFF. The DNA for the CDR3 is TGTGCCAGCAGCTCCGGGACAGGGGCGAACACTGAAGCTTTCTTT. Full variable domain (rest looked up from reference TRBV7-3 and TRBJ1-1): GAGVSQTPSNKVTEKGKYVELRCDPISGHTALYWYRQSLGQGPEFLIYFQGTGAADDSGLPNDRFFAVRPEGSVSTLKIQRTERGDSAVYLCASSSGTGANTEAFFGQGTRLTVV.

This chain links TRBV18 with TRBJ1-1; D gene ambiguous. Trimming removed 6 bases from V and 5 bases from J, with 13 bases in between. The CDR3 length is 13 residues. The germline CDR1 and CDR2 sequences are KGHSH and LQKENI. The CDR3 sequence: CASSPDLGTEAFF. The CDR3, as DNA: TGTGCCAGCTCGCCCGACCTGGGAACTGAAGCTTTCTTT.

CDR3 protein: CASTIETGALPYGYTF. In DNA, the CDR3 is TGTGCCAGTACAATAGAGACAGGGGCCCTCCCCTATGGCTACACCTTC. This chain joins TRBV19 and TRBJ1-2; 8 bases are a match to TRBD1. CDR3 length: 16 amino acids. The germline V gene has CDR1 LNHDA and CDR2 SQIVND (reference sequence). V lost 7 bases and J lost 4; bases outside the gene matches: 14.

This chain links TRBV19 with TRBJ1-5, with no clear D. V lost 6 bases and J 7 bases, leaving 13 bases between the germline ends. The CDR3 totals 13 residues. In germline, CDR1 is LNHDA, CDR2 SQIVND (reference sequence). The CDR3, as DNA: TGTGCCAGTAGAACCGCGGTCGCGCAGCCCCAGCATTTT. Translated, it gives CASRTAVAQPQHF.

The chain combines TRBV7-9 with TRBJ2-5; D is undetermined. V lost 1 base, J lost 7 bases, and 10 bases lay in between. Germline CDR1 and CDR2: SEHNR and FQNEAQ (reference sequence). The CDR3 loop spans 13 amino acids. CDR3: CASSLGSSGTQYF. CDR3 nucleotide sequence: TGTGCCAGCAGCTTAGGGAGCAGTGGGACCCAGTACTTC.

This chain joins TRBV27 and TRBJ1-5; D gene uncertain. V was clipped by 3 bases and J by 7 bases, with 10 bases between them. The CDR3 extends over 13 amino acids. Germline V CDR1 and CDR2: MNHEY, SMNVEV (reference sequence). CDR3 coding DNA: TGTGCCAGCAGTTTGAAGGGCGGGCAGCCCCAGCATTTT. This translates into CASSLKGGQPQHF.

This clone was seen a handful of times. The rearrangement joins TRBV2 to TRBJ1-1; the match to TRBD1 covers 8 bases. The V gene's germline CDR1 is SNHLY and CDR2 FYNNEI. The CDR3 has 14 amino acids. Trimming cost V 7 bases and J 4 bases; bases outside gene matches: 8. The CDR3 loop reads CASTKAGGFTEAFF. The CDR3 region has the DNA TGTGCCAGCACCAAAGCAGGGGGCTTCACTGAAGCTTTCTTT.

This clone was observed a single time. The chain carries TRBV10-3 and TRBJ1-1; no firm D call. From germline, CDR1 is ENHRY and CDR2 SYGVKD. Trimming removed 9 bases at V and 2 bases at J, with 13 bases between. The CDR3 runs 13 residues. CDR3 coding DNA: TGTGCCATTTCCGGCGCCGGTAACACTGAAGCTTTCTTT. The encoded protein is CAISGAGNTEAFF.

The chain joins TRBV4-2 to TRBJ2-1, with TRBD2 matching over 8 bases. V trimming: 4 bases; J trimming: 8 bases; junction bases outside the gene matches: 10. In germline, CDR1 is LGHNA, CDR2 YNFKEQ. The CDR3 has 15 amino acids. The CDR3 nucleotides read TGTGCCAGCAGCCCCCGGGGGGGGCCGGTGGATGAGCAGTTCTTC. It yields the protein CASSPRGGPVDEQFF.

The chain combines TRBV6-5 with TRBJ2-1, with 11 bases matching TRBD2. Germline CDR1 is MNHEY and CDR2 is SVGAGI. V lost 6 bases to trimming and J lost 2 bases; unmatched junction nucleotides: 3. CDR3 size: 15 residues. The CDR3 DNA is TGTGCCAGCAGATCGGGACTAGCGGCCTACAATGAGCAGTTCTTC. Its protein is CASRSGLAAYNEQFF.

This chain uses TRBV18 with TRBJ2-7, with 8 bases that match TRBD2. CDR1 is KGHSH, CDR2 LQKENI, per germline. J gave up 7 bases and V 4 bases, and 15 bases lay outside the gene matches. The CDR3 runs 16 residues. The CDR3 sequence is CASSRGSPGGLGEQYF. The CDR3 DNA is TGTGCCAGCTCACGGGGTTCGCCGGGAGGGCTAGGAGAGCAGTACTTC.

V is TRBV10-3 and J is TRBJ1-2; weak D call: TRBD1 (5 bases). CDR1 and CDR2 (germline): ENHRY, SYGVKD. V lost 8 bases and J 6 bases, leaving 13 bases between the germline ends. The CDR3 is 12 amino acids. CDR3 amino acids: CAIGKGADGYTF. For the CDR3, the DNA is TGTGCCATCGGGAAAGGGGCTGATGGCTACACCTTC.

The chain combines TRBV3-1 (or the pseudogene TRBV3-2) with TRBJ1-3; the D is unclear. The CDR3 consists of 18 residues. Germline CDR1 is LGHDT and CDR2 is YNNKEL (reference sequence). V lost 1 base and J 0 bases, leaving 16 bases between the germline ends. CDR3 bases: TGTGCCAGCAGCCAAGTATCCGGCACCGAATTCTCTGGAAACACCATATATTTT. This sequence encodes CASSQVSGTEFSGNTIYF.

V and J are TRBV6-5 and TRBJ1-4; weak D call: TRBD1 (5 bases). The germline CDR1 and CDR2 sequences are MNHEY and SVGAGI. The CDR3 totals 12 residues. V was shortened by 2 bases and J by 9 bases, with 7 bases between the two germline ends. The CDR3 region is CASSYGGKKLFF. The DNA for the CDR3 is TGTGCCAGCAGTTACGGGGGGAAAAAACTGTTTTTT.

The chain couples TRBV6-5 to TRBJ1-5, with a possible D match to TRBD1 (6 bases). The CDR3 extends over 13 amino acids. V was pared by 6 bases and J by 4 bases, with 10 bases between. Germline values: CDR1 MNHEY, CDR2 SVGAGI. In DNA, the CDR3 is TGTGCCAGCAGCCTACAGGGAAATCAGCCCCAGCATTTT. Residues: CASSLQGNQPQHF.

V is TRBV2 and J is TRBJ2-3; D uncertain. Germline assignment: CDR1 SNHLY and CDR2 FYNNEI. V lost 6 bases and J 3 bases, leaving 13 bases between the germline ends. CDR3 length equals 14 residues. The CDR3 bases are TGTGCCAGCAGAAGGGCTGAACCGACAGATACGCAGTATTTT. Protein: CASRRAEPTDTQYF.

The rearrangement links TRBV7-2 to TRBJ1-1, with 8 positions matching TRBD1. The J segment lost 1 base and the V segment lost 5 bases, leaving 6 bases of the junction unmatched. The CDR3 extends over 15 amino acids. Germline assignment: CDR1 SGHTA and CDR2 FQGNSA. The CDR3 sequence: CASSGQGGSNTEAFF. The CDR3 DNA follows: TGTGCCAGCAGCGGACAGGGAGGATCGAACACTGAAGCTTTCTTT.

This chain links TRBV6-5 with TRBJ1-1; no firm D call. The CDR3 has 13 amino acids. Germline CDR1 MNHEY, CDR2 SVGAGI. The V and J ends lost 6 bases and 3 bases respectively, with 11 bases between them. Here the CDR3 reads CASRMWRDTEAFF. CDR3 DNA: TGTGCCAGCAGAATGTGGAGGGACACTGAAGCTTTCTTT.

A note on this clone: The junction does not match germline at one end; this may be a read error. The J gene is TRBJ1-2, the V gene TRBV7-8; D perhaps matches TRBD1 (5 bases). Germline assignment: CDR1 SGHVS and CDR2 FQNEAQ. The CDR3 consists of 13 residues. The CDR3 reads CASSLEGNVVVSF. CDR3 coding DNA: TGTGCCAGCAGCTTAGAGGGGAACGTCGTAGTTTCCTTC.

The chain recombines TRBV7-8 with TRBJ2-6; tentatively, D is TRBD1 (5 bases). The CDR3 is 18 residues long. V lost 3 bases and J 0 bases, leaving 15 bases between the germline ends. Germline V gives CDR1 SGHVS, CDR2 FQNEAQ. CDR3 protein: CASSFRVRLISGANVLTF. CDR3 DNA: TGTGCCAGCAGCTTCAGGGTCAGGCTTATCTCTGGGGCCAACGTCCTGACTTTC.

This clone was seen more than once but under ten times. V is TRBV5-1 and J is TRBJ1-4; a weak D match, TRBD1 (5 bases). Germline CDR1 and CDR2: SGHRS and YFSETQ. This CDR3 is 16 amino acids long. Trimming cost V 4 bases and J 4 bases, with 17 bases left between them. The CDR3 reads CASSETPGTGNEKLFF. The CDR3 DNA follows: TGCGCCAGCAGCGAAACACCAGGGACGGGTAATGAAAAACTGTTTTTT.

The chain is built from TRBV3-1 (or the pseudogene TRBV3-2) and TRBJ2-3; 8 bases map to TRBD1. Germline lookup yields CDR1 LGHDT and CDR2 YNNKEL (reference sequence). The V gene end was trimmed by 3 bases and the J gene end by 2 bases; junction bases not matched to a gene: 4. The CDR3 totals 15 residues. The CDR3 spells CASSHTGGYTDTQYF. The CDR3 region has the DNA TGTGCCAGCAGCCATACAGGGGGATACACAGATACGCAGTATTTT.

CDR3 loop: CASSVSAGNTEAFF. In DNA form, the CDR3 reads TGTGCCAGCAGCGTAAGCGCGGGGAACACTGAAGCTTTCTTT. This chain links TRBV9 with TRBJ1-1; no firm D call. Germline values: CDR1 SGDLS, CDR2 YYNGEE. Deletions cut 1 base from V and 1 base from J, with 8 bases between. The CDR3 spans 14 residues.

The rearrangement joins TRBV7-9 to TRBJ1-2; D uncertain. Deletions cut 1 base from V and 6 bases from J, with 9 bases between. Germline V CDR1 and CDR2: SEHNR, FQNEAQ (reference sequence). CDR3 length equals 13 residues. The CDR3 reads CASSLDGVDGYTF. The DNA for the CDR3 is TGTGCCAGCAGCTTAGACGGGGTTGATGGCTACACCTTC.

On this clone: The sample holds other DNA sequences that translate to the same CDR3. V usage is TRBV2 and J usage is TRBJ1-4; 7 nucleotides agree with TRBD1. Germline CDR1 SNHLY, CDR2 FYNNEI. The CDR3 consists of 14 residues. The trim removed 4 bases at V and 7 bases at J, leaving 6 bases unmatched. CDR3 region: CASSGGGGGEKLFF. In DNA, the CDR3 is TGTGCCAGCAGTGGAGGGGGCGGCGGTGAAAAACTGTTTTTT. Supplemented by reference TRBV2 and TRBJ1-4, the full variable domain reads EPEVTQTPSHQVTQMGQEVILRCVPISNHLYFYWYRQILGQKVEFLVSFYNNEISEKSEIFDDQFSVERPDGSNFTLKIRSTKLEDSAMYFCASSGGGGGEKLFFGSGTQLSVL.

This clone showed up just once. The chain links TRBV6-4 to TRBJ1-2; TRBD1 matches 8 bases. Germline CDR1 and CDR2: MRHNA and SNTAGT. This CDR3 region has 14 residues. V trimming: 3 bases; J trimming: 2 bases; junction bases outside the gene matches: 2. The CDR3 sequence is CASSDTGGNYGYTF. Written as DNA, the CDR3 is TGTGCCAGCAGTGATACAGGGGGAAACTATGGCTACACCTTC.

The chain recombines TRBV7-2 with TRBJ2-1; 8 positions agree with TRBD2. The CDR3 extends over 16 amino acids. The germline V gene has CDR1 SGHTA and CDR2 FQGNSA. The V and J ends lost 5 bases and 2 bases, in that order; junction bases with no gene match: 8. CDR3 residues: CASSRRWRGAYNEQFF. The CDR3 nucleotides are TGTGCCAGCAGCCGGAGATGGCGGGGGGCCTACAATGAGCAGTTCTTC.

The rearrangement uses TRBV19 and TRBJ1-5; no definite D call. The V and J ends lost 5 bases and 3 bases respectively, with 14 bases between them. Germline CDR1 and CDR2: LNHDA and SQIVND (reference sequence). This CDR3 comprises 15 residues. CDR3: CASSYLLGPNQPQHF. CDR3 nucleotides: TGTGCCAGTAGTTACCTATTAGGGCCCAATCAGCCCCAGCATTTT. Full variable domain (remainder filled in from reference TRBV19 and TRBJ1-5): DGGITQSPKYLFRKEGQNVTLSCEQNLNHDAMYWYRQDPGQGLRLIYYSQIVNDFQKGDIAEGYSVSREKKESFPLTVTSAQKNPTAFYLCASSYLLGPNQPQHFGDGTRLSIL.

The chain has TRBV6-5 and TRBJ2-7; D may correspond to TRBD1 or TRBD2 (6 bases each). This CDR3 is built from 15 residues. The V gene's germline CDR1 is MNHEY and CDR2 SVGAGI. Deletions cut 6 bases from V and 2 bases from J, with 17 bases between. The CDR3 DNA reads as TGTGCCAGCAGAAACGAGGGGGGATCCACCTACGAGCAGTACTTC. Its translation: CASRNEGGSTYEQYF.

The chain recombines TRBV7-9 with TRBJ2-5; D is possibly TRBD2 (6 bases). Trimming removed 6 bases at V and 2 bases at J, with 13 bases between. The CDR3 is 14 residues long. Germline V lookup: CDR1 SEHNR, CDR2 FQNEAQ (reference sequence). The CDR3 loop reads CASRNTGTQETQYF. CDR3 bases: TGTGCCAGCAGAAACACCGGGACTCAAGAGACCCAGTACTTC.